The subject of this entry is one TCR beta chain. Its target antigen remains unknown. No much larger clone is present one base from it, and per-base qualities are unavailable. This record belongs to a study of T cells in localized non-small cell lung cancer (dated by TCRdb to about 2020). With respect to the entire study: Comparing tumors with uninvolved tumor-adjacent lungs, the study looked at the T cell repertoires of fewer than 250 patients with early-stage NSCLC. The mean age of the NSCLC patients was just over 65 years, with approximately 130 men and around 99 women. The cohort comprised 236 treatment-naïve NSCLC patients with resected, localized lung tumors. Findings and caveats that apply to the study as a whole: A median of approximately 53 of the top 100 tumor clones turned up in the paired uninvolved adjacent lung, and 25 to 35 of those clones also ranked among the top 100 of that same adjacent lung. Uninvolved tumor-adjacent lung showed the highest T cell clonality, higher than tumor, which suggests more focused antigenic responses in the uninvolved tumor-adjacent lung. Higher blood T cell density associated with longer overall survival, while higher adjacent-lung clonality associated with shorter survival. Since the design was exploratory, TCR variables were selected using unadjusted p-values with no false-discovery rate correction. Multi-region tumor sequencing was not performed, so intratumor heterogeneity could not be excluded.

The immunoSEQ Assay was used to sequence TCR beta CDR3 regions from DNA. The authors' pipeline ran thus. To compute T cell density, TCR beta template counts were normalized to usable DNA, which was estimated by amplifying housekeeping genes. Richness was estimated with the preseqR package, extrapolating to 400,000 templates for PBMC samples and 120,000 templates for tissue samples. Clonality was defined by subtracting Pielou's evenness from one. Differential abundance testing on productive amino-acid clonotypes, with a minimum total count of 5 and an alpha of 0.1, was used to identify tissue-enriched TCRs. The Jaccard Index and the Morisita Overlap Index were used to measure how much the repertoires overlapped between compartments. GLIPH clustered TCR beta CDR3s with public tetramer-defined viral CDR3s; viral motifs required at least three viral sequences plus V-gene enrichment. The source is immuneACCESS, and TCRdb retained only in-frame sequences with V and J called. Part of the clones is not carried over; for the studies checked, unresolved V genes explain less than half of this, and the remainder is unexplained. From that table come the V and J calls and clone size; the DNA was used to work out D and trimming. This sample has tens of thousands of clones in its table, and more than 70% of those were observed once. The top ten hold 20% of the sample.

At diagnosis, tumor, uninvolved tumor-adjacent lung and peripheral blood were collected and then preserved as a mix of FFPE and fresh-frozen material. For TCR repertoire profiling, the blood samples were analyzed as peripheral blood mononuclear cells. There are 15 amino acids in the CDR3, from cysteine to phenylalanine inclusive. Of all the DNA, just the CDR3 is kept, 45 bases in frame from base 1. According to the germline V gene, CDR1 reads MDHEN and CDR2 reads SYDVKM. The germline ends are 16 bases apart after V is trimmed by 7 bases and J by 1 base. This receptor was obtained from a woman aged 40-70 years with stage I squamous cell lung carcinoma. The chain joins TRBV28 to TRBJ1-2; tentative D gene TRBD1, with 6 bases matching. The sample consisted of peripheral blood, taken before any cancer treatment. The encoded CDR3 is CASTNPQGFNYGYTF. The nucleotides read TGTGCCAGCACCAATCCACAGGGTTTTAACTATGGCTACACCTTC.